The 22 T cell receptor beta chains below come from one sample, sequenced in a study of cytomegalovirus exposure and HLA in healthy donors. Primers for the PCR totalled 60 Vbeta and 13 Jbeta. Produced via immunoSEQ multiplex PCR; TCRdb's table is partial and in-frame only. The table records about 160,000 clones, roughly four fifths of them present only once. The sequencing input was PBMCs. These TCRs come from a woman younger than 35 in good health and CMV-seronegative.

V and J are TRBV27 and TRBJ2-1; possibly TRBD2 for D (6 bases). V was pared by 6 bases and J by 7 bases, with 19 bases between. The CDR3 extends over 15 amino acids. Germline values: CDR1 MNHEY, CDR2 SMNVEV (reference sequence). The CDR3 protein is CASSRTAGPGNEQFF. The CDR3 region has the DNA TGTGCCAGCAGCCGCACGGCGGGGCCAGGGAATGAGCAGTTCTTC.

The chain recombines TRBV15 with TRBJ2-3, with a possible D match to TRBD2 (5 bases). This CDR3 has 19 amino acids. Trimming left V 0 bases short and J 0 bases short, with 19 bases between. Germline CDR1 reads LNHNV; CDR2 reads YYDKDF (reference sequence). In DNA, the CDR3 is TGTGCCACCAGCAGAGATAAGCCCCTCCCACGGGGTAGCACAGATACGCAGTATTTT. This gives the protein CATSRDKPLPRGSTDTQYF.

The table lists this clone with a few counts. The chain has TRBV4-1 and TRBJ2-5; 8 bases align to TRBD2. Germline lookup yields CDR1 MGHRA and CDR2 YSYEKL. V shed 2 bases, J shed 2 bases, and the junction held 16 bases outside the gene matches. There are 19 residues in the CDR3. The CDR3 coding sequence is TGCGCCAGCAGCCAATTAAGCGGGGGAGCCCGGGATTTGCAAGAGACCCAGTACTTC. Translation: CASSQLSGGARDLQETQYF.

This chain connects TRBV5-1 to TRBJ1-1; no definite D call. This CDR3 has 14 residues. V gave up 1 base and J gave up 1 base, with 8 bases separating them. The germline V gene has CDR1 SGHRS and CDR2 YFSETQ. The CDR3: CASSLTAQNTEAFF. As DNA, the CDR3 is TGCGCCAGCAGCTTGACAGCCCAGAACACTGAAGCTTTCTTT.

This rearrangement joins TRBV19 to TRBJ1-5, with 7 bases identical to TRBD1. This CDR3 region has 15 residues. V trimming: 6 bases; J trimming: 0 bases; junction bases outside the gene matches: 5. CDR1 is LNHDA, CDR2 SQIVND, per germline (reference sequence). Here the CDR3 DNA reads TGTGCCAGTAGCCTGGACAGGACTAGCAATCAGCCCCAGCATTTT. It encodes CASSLDRTSNQPQHF.

Only one count was recorded for this clone. The rearrangement uses TRBV25-1 and TRBJ1-5; TRBD1 aligns across 8 bases. Germline lookup yields CDR1 MGHDK and CDR2 SYGVNS. V shed 6 bases and J 2 bases; nucleotides not matched to a gene: 3. This CDR3 is 14 amino acids long. The CDR3 sequence: CASRPGQGNQPQHF. CDR3 coding DNA: TGTGCCAGCAGGCCGGGACAGGGCAATCAGCCCCAGCATTTT.

This chain joins TRBV5-5 and TRBJ2-1; unclear D gene. The germline V gene encodes CDR1 SGHKS and CDR2 YYEKEE (reference sequence). There are 15 residues in the CDR3. V gave up 2 bases and J gave up 6 bases, with 15 bases separating them. The CDR3 here is CASSFWLELTNEQFF. For the CDR3, the DNA is TGTGCCAGCAGCTTTTGGCTAGAGTTAACCAATGAGCAGTTCTTC.

The genes are TRBV28 and TRBJ2-2, with D possibly matching TRBD2 (6 bases). CDR3 length: 16 amino acids. With 0 bases removed from V and 4 bases from J, the gap between germline ends came to 12 bases. Germline CDR1 is MDHEN and CDR2 is SYDVKM. CDR3 sequence: CASSLWGSGSTGELFF. Written as DNA, the CDR3 is TGTGCCAGCAGTTTATGGGGTAGCGGAAGCACCGGGGAGCTGTTTTTT.

This chain's CDR3 is CASSWTGSGNQPQHF. DNA for the CDR3: TGTGCCAGCAGTTGGACAGGGTCTGGCAATCAGCCCCAGCATTTT. This sequence joins TRBV6-5 and TRBJ1-5; TRBD1 matches at 8 bases. The CDR3 is 15 residues long. The V segment lost 4 bases and the J segment 2 bases; nucleotides outside the gene matches: 4. Germline CDR1 and CDR2: MNHEY and SVGAGI.

The genes are TRBV6-5 and TRBJ2-5, with a weak D call TRBD2 (7 bases). The end of the DNA fits TRBJ2-7 better, so the J call may be wrong. Germline CDR1 reads MNHEY; CDR2 reads SVGAGI. This CDR3 is built from 15 residues. The CDR3 is CASSLGGGFSYEQYF. The CDR3 DNA follows: TGTGCCAGCAGTTTGGGGGGGGGCTTCTCCTACGAGCAGTACTTC.

The chain employs TRBV4-2 and TRBJ1-1, with unresolved D. Germline V lookup: CDR1 LGHNA, CDR2 YNFKEQ. V was trimmed by 1 base and J by 0 bases, leaving 9 bases between them. The length of the CDR3 is 15 residues. The CDR3 spells CASSQVRGMNTEAFF. The CDR3 coding sequence is TGTGCCAGCAGCCAAGTCAGAGGCATGAACACTGAAGCTTTCTTT.

This clone was picked up a small number of times. The chain has TRBV19 and TRBJ2-1; the D gene is possibly TRBD1 (6 bases). This CDR3 spans 14 amino acids. The V and J ends lost 6 bases and 5 bases respectively, with 14 bases between them. Looked up from germline, CDR1 is LNHDA and CDR2 is SQIVND (reference sequence). CDR3 protein: CASSADRTNNEQFF. DNA for the CDR3: TGTGCCAGTAGCGCGGACAGAACCAACAATGAGCAGTTCTTC.

This rearrangement joins TRBV5-1 to TRBJ2-1, with 7 bases matching TRBD2. Unmatched junction bases numbered 8, after V lost 5 bases and J lost 6 bases. CDR3 length equals 14 residues. Germline V gene sequence: CDR1 SGHRS, CDR2 YFSETQ. The CDR3 spells CASRREGSSNEQFF. The CDR3 nucleotides are TGCGCCAGCAGAAGGGAGGGGTCTAGCAATGAGCAGTTCTTC.

This chain joins TRBV2 and TRBJ1-1; no clear D. CDR1 SNHLY and CDR2 FYNNEI come from the germline V gene. V gave up 7 bases and J gave up 1 base, with 16 bases separating them. The CDR3 is 15 residues long. CDR3: CASTPKGRRNTEAFF. DNA of the CDR3: TGTGCCAGCACTCCGAAAGGTAGGAGGAACACTGAAGCTTTCTTT.

The chain is built from TRBV5-1 and TRBJ1-5; maybe TRBD1 (5 bases). The CDR3 has 15 amino acids. Germline V gene lookup returns CDR1 SGHRS and CDR2 YFSETQ. The V gene lost 3 bases and the J gene lost 3 bases, with 13 bases spanning the gap. The CDR3 DNA reads TGCGCCAGCAGCTCGGGAGACAGAGACAATCAGCCCCAGCATTTT. Protein product: CASSSGDRDNQPQHF. Full variable domain (rest looked up from reference TRBV5-1 and TRBJ1-5): KAGVTQTPRYLIKTRGQQVTLSCSPISGHRSVSWYQQTPGQGLQFLFEYFSETQRNKGNFPGRFSGRQFSNSRSEMNVSTLELGDSALYLCASSSGDRDNQPQHFGDGTRLSIL.

The chain couples TRBV28 to TRBJ2-3; the match to TRBD1 covers 7 bases. The V gene's germline CDR1 is MDHEN and CDR2 SYDVKM. This CDR3 region has 12 residues. With 5 bases clipped from V and 7 bases from J, the junction kept 3 bases outside the gene matches. As DNA, the CDR3 is TGTGCCAGCAGTACGACAGGGTATACGCAGTATTTT. Translating gives CASSTTGYTQYF.

This clone was recorded once. V gene TRBV18 combines with J gene TRBJ2-2, with 10 bases that match TRBD2. This CDR3 comprises 17 residues. V was pared by 2 bases and J by 7 bases, with 10 bases of the junction left unmatched. Germline V gene data show CDR1 as KGHSH and CDR2 as LQKENI. The CDR3 bases are TGTGCCAGCTCACCATCGGTTGCTAGCGGGAGCGGCGGGGAGCTGTTTTTT. It encodes CASSPSVASGSGGELFF.

In regard to this clone: At one of its ends the junction is not consistent with the germline gene, which may arise from a read error. J is TRBJ1-1 and V is TRBV7-9; 10 bases line up with TRBD1. CDR3 size: 15 residues. Germline lookup yields CDR1 SEHNR and CDR2 FQNEAQ (reference sequence). CDR3 DNA: TGTTCCAGCAGCCCCGGGGACAGGGGTAGCACTGAAGCTTTCTTT. Amino acids: CSSSPGDRGSTEAFF.

The V and J genes are TRBV28 and TRBJ1-5; D is ambiguous. Trimming shortened V by 6 bases and J by 2 bases, and 14 bases separated the two germline ends. Germline-derived CDR1 and CDR2 are MDHEN and SYDVKM. The length of the CDR3 is 15 residues. The CDR3 sequence: CASSYASRGNQPQHF. The CDR3 DNA reads as TGTGCCAGCAGCTATGCATCCCGGGGCAATCAGCCCCAGCATTTT.

This rearrangement joins TRBV28 to TRBJ1-2, with 7 bases matching TRBD1. The germline gives CDR1 MDHEN, CDR2 SYDVKM. The CDR3 extends over 15 amino acids. V lost 4 bases and J lost 4; bases outside the gene matches: 9. The CDR3 reads CASSSHLRGPYGYTF. The CDR3 region has the DNA TGTGCCAGCAGTTCCCATCTGAGGGGGCCCTATGGCTACACCTTC.

The J gene is TRBJ2-1, the V gene TRBV29-1; 9 bases match TRBD2. CDR3 length: 14 amino acids. Unmatched junction bases numbered 9, after V lost 5 bases and J lost 7 bases. Looked up from germline, CDR1 is SQVTM and CDR2 is ANQGSEA. CDR3 sequence: CSVQWREGPNEQFF. CDR3 DNA sequence: TGCAGCGTTCAGTGGCGGGAGGGCCCGAATGAGCAGTTCTTC.

The chain recombines TRBV19 with TRBJ2-5; D is perhaps TRBD1 (5 bases). Germline V gene lookup returns CDR1 LNHDA and CDR2 SQIVND (reference sequence). The V gene lost 5 bases and the J gene lost 4 bases, with 11 bases spanning the gap. The CDR3 consists of 13 residues. CDR3 sequence (DNA): TGTGCCAGTAGTGTTTCAGGGTCAGAGACCCAGTACTTC. It is translated as CASSVSGSETQYF.